This TCR beta chain was captured in a study of shared clonotypes between healthy human individuals. Under the authors' procedure: ImmunoSEQ output lacked quality scores and full-length reads, limiting matched filtering. The method was immunoSEQ multiplex PCR; TCRdb's version includes in-frame clones alone and lacks a portion of them. That table furnishes V, J and clone size, whereas the DNA furnished D and trimming. The table includes about 2.4 million clones, over 85% detected once. The donors were all Caucasian adults (living in Nashville, Tennessee). Germline values: CDR1 MNHNS, CDR2 SASEGT. Trimming left V 1 base short and J 6 bases short, with 9 bases between. The length of the CDR3 is 13 residues.

The sample comprised naive CD4+ T cells sorted from blood. Sample subset: CD45RA+ positively selected. J is TRBJ1-2 and V is TRBV6-1, with D possibly matching TRBD1 (5 bases). This clonotype originated in a man aged 18 to 29 in good health. CDR3 sequence reads: CASSEGQHDGYTF. The CDR3 nucleotides read TGTGCCAGCAGTGAAGGACAGCATGATGGCTACACCTTC.